This T cell receptor beta chain was sequenced in a study of relationships among human T cell subsets. Study-wide findings and caveats: Bead-based sorting did not rule out CD4+CD8+ double-positive cells. V, D, J usage, CDR3 length and N-additions were similar across seven subsets.

Semiquantitative ARM-PCR amplified T cell receptor alpha and beta CDR3 regions from mRNA. ARM-PCR used tagged nested gene-specific primers, then communal superprimers for exponential amplification. First-round products served as template after exonuclease removal of nested primers. MiXCR, applied by TCRdb to the multiplex PCR reads, yields one record per CDR3 protein. The repertoire holds about 14,000 distinct CDR3 sequences, approximately 60% seen once, with about 2.2% in the top ten. This clonotype was detected only once. Its matching antigen is unknown. Regulatory T cells were selected from positively selected CD4+ cells using anti-CD25 beads. The CDR3 totals 15 residues. Trimming shortened V by 4 bases and J by 0 bases, and 12 bases separated the two germline ends. The germline CDR1 and CDR2 sequences are MGHRA and YSYEKL.

The chain recombines TRBV4-1 with TRBJ2-5, with a tentative D call TRBD1 (5 bases). Sequenced material: Tregs sorted from blood. This receptor was identified in a man aged 40-49 years in good health. The CDR3 is CASSPSDTHQETQYF. The DNA for the CDR3 is TGCGCCAGCAGCCCGTCGGACACCCACCAAGAGACCCAGTACTTC.